Below, 16 T cell receptor beta chains from the same sample are listed, as sequenced in a study of blood T cells in healthy people across ages. PCR was performed a second time for about 6 to 12 cycles using a sample-barcoded 5' primer and a J-beta primer mix. Each CDR3 protein gets one entry after TCRdb re-called the 5' RACE reads with MiXCR. The repertoire includes around 1.5 million distinct CDR3 sequences, approximately 59% of them detected once, and over 5.5% sits in the top ten. The sequenced sample was blood. These receptors originate from a man younger than 30 in good health.

This clonotype was detected only a few times. The chain links TRBV6-5 to TRBJ1-2; no clear D. The germline gives CDR1 MNHEY, CDR2 SVGAGI. The CDR3 totals 14 residues. V lost 0 bases and J 3 bases, leaving 8 bases between the germline ends. The CDR3 nucleotides read TGTGCCAGCAGTTACTCAGGCAGCGACTATGGCTACACCTTC. Translated, it gives CASSYSGSDYGYTF.

V usage is TRBV6-6 and J usage is TRBJ1-5; D gene uncertain. The CDR3 is made up of 15 amino acids. Germline CDR1 MNHNY, CDR2 SVGAGI (reference sequence). The germline V and J ends were trimmed by 8 bases and 0 bases, with 14 bases remaining between them. The CDR3 here is CASVLDDFSNQPQHF. Here the CDR3 DNA reads TGTGCCAGCGTTCTGGATGACTTTAGCAATCAGCCCCAGCATTTT.

This clonotype was observed a few times. The chain is built from TRBV7-9 and TRBJ2-1, with D tentatively TRBD1 (6 bases). Trimming cost V 3 bases and J 5 bases, with 17 bases left between them. The CDR3 is made up of 16 amino acids. Germline CDR1 reads SEHNR; CDR2 reads FQNEAQ (reference sequence). The CDR3 spells CASSLADRSVDNEQFF. CDR3 nucleotide sequence: TGTGCCAGCAGCTTGGCCGACAGGTCCGTCGACAATGAGCAGTTCTTC.

The chain is built from TRBV29-1 and TRBJ2-3; no definite D call. The CDR3 contains 14 residues. Germline V gives CDR1 SQVTM, CDR2 ANQGSEA. Trimming cost V 4 bases and J 1 base, with 12 bases left between them. This CDR3 is CSVGGGPRTDTQYF. CDR3 bases: TGCAGCGTTGGTGGCGGTCCTCGCACAGATACGCAGTATTTT.

The J gene is TRBJ2-7, the V gene TRBV7-9; D not resolved. V gave up 5 bases and J gave up 1 base, with 18 bases separating them. Per the germline V gene, CDR1 is SEHNR and CDR2 is FQNEAQ (reference sequence). This CDR3 spans 16 amino acids. This chain's CDR3 is CASSPRLGPNSYEQYF. In DNA, the CDR3 is TGTGCCAGCAGCCCCAGGCTAGGCCCCAATTCCTACGAGCAGTACTTC.

This clonotype was counted only a few times. V and J are TRBV27 and TRBJ2-5, with D possibly called TRBD1 or TRBD2 (6 bases each). The end of the DNA fits TRBJ2-7 better, so the J call may be wrong. The CDR3 is 13 amino acids. The germline gives CDR1 MNHEY, CDR2 SMNVEV (reference sequence). CDR3 DNA: TGTGCCAGCAGTTTTAGGGGGGTCGACGAGCAGTACTTC. Amino acids: CASSFRGVDEQYF.

This clonotype was seen a handful of times. The gene calls are TRBV20-1 and TRBJ1-2; D not resolved. V lost 0 bases and J lost 8, with 7 bases in between. The CDR3 spans 11 residues. Looked up from germline, CDR1 is DFQATT and CDR2 is SNEGSKA (reference sequence). The CDR3: CSAREGRGYTF. The CDR3 nucleotides are TGCAGTGCTAGAGAGGGCCGGGGCTACACCTTC.

The chain combines TRBV5-6 with TRBJ1-1; the D gene is possibly TRBD1 (5 bases). This CDR3 has 13 amino acids. V lost 6 bases and J 1 base, leaving 10 bases between the germline ends. The V gene's germline CDR1 is SGHDT and CDR2 YYEEEE. DNA for the CDR3: TGTGCCAGCACCCAAAGGGGGAACACTGAAGCTTTCTTT. It yields the protein CASTQRGNTEAFF.

The V gene is TRBV6-1, the J gene TRBJ2-5, with 8 bases fitting TRBD1. With V trimmed by 7 bases and J by 3 bases, 10 bases remained unmatched. Per the germline V gene, CDR1 is MNHNS and CDR2 is SASEGT. This CDR3 region has 15 residues. The CDR3 spells CASIGQGQAEETQYF. The CDR3 DNA reads TGTGCCAGCATAGGGCAGGGACAGGCCGAAGAGACCCAGTACTTC.

V is TRBV5-1 and J is TRBJ2-7; D call uncertain. Trimming pared 0 bases from V and 3 bases from J, leaving 7 bases between. CDR1 and CDR2 (germline): SGHRS, YFSETQ. The CDR3 has 13 amino acids. The DNA of the CDR3 is TGCGCCAGCAGCTTGGAAGCTCTCTACGAGCAGTACTTC. Protein sequence: CASSLEALYEQYF.

Details on this clonotype: A much larger clone differs from this one at a single base, so this may be a read error. The chain couples TRBV4-2 to TRBJ2-7; D is ambiguous. Germline values: CDR1 LGHNA, CDR2 YNFKEQ. The CDR3 has 15 amino acids. V dropped 1 base and J dropped 0 bases, with 10 bases sitting between them. In DNA, the CDR3 is TGTGCCAGCAGCCAAGGGGGTGATAGCTCCTACGAGCAGTACTTC. Protein: CASSQGGDSSYEQYF.

The rearrangement links TRBV7-9 to TRBJ2-7; 9 bases align to TRBD2. The J segment lost 2 bases and the V segment lost 3 bases, leaving 11 bases of the junction unmatched. This CDR3 comprises 17 residues. The germline V gene has CDR1 SEHNR and CDR2 FQNEAQ (reference sequence). For the CDR3, the DNA is TGTGCCAGCAGCTTCCCTTTTAGCGGGAGAGGACCCTACGAGCAGTACTTC. This encodes CASSFPFSGRGPYEQYF.

This clonotype has a handful of counts. The V call is TRBV20-1, the J call TRBJ2-1; 14 bases match TRBD2. This CDR3 comprises 15 residues. The V gene end was trimmed by 2 bases and the J gene end by 6 bases; junction bases not matched to a gene: 3. CDR1 is DFQATT and CDR2 is SNEGSKA in the germline V gene (reference sequence). The CDR3 DNA sequence: TGCAGTGCTAGACCGGGACTAGCGGGAGTCAATGAGCAGTTCTTC. Its protein is CSARPGLAGVNEQFF.

This clonotype was counted a few times. The rearrangement links TRBV2 to TRBJ1-2; possible D gene TRBD1, 6 bases. Germline V lookup: CDR1 SNHLY, CDR2 FYNNEI. This CDR3 region has 13 residues. The V end was cut by 7 bases, the J end by 7 bases, with 16 bases between. In DNA, the CDR3 is TGTGCCAGCACCGGGACATTTGGGAGTGGCTACACCTTC. Protein: CASTGTFGSGYTF.

V gene TRBV12-3 or TRBV12-4 combines with J gene TRBJ2-1, with 9 bases matching TRBD2. V lost 3 bases and J lost 9; bases outside the gene matches: 3. The CDR3 extends over 13 amino acids. CDR3 sequence: CASSFPSGAEQFF. In DNA, the CDR3 is TGTGCCAGCAGTTTTCCTAGCGGGGCTGAGCAGTTCTTC.

There are many counts of this clonotype. V and J are TRBV20-1 and TRBJ2-5; the D is unclear. Germline V CDR1 and CDR2: DFQATT, SNEGSKA (reference sequence). Trimming stripped 0 bases from V and 5 bases from J, with 4 bases between. The CDR3 contains 11 residues. CDR3 bases: TGCAGTGCTAGAGATTTGGAGACCCAGTACTTC. It is translated as CSARDLETQYF.